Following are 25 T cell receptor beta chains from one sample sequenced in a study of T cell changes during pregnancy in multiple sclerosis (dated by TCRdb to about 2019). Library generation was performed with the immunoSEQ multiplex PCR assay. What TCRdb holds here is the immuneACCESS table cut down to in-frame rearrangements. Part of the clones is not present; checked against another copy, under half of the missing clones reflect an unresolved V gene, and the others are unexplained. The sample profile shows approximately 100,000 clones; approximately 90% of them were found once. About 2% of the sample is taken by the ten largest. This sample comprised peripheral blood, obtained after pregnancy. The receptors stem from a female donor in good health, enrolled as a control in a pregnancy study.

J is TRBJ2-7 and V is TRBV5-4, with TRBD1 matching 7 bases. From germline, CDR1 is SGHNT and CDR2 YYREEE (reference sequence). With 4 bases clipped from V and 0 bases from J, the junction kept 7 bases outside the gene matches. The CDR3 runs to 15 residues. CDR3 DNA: TGTGCCAGCAGCCTATCGACAGGGCCCTCCTACGAGCAGTACTTC. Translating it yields CASSLSTGPSYEQYF.

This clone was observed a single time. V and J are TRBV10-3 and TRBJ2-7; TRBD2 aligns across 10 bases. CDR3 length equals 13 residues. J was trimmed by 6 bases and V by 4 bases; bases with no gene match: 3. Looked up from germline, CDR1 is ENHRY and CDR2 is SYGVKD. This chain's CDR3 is CAISVKRGGEQYF. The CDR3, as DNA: TGTGCCATCAGTGTAAAGCGGGGGGGCGAGCAGTACTTC.

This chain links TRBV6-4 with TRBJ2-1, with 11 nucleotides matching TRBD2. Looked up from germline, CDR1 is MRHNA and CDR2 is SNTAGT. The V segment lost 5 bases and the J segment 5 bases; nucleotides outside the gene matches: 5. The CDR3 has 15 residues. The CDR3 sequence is CASSRLAGLNNEQFF. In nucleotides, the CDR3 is TGTGCCAGCAGTAGACTAGCGGGGCTAAACAATGAGCAGTTCTTC.

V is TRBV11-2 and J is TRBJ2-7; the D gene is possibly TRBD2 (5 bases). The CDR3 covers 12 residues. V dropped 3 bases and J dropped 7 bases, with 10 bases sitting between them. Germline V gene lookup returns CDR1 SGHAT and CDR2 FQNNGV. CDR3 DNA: TGTGCCAGCAGCTTCACTGGCGGGGAGCAGTACTTC. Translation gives CASSFTGGEQYF. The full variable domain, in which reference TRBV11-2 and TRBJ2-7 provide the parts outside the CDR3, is EAGVAQSPRYKIIEKRQSVAFWCNPISGHATLYWYQQILGQGPKLLIQFQNNGVVDDSQLPKDRFSAERLKGVDSTLKIQPAKLEDSAVYLCASSFTGGEQYFGPGTRLTVT.

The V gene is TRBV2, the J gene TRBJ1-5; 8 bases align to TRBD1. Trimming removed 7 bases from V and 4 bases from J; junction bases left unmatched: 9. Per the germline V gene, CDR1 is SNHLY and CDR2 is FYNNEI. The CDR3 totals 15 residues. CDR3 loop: CASNYRGRGNQPQHF. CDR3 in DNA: TGTGCCAGCAATTACAGGGGGAGAGGGAATCAGCCCCAGCATTTT.

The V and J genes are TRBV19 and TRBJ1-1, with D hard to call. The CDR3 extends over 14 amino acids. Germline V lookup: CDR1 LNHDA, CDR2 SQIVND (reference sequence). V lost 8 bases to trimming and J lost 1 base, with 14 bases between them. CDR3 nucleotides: TGTGCCAGTCGTGAGGCTGCGGAGAACACTGAAGCTTTCTTT. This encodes CASREAAENTEAFF.

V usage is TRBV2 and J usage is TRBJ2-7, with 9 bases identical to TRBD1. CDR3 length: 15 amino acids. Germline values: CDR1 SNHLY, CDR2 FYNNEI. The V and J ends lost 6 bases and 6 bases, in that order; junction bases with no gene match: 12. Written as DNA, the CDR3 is TGTGCCAGCAGCGAAACCGGGACAGGGTACAGCGAGCAGTACTTC. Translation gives CASSETGTGYSEQYF.

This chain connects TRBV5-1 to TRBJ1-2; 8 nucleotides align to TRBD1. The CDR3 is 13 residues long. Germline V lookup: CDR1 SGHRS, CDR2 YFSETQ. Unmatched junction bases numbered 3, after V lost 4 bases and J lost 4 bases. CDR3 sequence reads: CASSPGQGYGYTF. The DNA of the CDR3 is TGCGCCAGCAGCCCCGGACAGGGCTATGGCTACACCTTC.

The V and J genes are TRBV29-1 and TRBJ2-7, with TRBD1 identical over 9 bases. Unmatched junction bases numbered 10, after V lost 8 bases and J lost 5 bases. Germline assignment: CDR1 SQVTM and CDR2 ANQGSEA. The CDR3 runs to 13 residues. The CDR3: CSSRGGQGDEQYF. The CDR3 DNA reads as TGCAGCTCCCGAGGGGGACAGGGTGACGAGCAGTACTTC.

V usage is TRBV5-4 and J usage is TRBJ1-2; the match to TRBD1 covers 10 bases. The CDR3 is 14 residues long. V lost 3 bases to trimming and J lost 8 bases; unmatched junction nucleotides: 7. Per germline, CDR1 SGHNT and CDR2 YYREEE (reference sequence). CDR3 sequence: CASSWAGTGAGYTF. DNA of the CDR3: TGTGCCAGCAGCTGGGCCGGGACAGGGGCCGGCTACACCTTC.

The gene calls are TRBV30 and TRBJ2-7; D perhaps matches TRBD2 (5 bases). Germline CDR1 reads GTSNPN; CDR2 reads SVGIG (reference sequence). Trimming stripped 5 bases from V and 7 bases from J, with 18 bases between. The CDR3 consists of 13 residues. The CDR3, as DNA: TGTGCCTGGTCCTTTTCCGGGGTCGGGGAGCAGTACTTC. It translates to CAWSFSGVGEQYF. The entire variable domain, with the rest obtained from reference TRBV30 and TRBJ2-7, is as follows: SQTIHQWPATLVQPVGSPLSLECTVEGTSNPNLYWYRQAAGRGLQLLFYSVGIGQISSEVPQNLSASRPQDRQFILSSKKLLLSDSGFYLCAWSFSGVGEQYFGPGTRLTVT.

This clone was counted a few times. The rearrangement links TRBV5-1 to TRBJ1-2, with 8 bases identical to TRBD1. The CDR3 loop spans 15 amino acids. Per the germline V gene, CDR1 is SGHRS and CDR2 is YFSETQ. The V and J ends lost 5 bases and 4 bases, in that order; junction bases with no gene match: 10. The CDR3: CASRQDREFSYGYTF. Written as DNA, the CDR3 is TGCGCCAGCAGACAGGACAGGGAGTTCTCCTATGGCTACACCTTC.

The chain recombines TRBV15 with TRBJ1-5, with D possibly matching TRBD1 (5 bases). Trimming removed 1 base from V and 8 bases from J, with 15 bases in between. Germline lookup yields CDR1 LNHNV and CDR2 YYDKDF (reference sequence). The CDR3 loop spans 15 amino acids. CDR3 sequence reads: CATSRGGVTAEPQHF. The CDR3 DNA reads TGTGCCACCAGCAGAGGGGGCGTGACGGCCGAGCCCCAGCATTTT. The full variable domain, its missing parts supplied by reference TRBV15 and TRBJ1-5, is DAMVIQNPRYQVTQFGKPVTLSCSQTLNHNVMYWYQQKSSQAPKLLFHYYDKDFNNEADTPDNFQSRRPNTSFCFLDIRSPGLGDTAMYLCATSRGGVTAEPQHFGDGTRLSIL.

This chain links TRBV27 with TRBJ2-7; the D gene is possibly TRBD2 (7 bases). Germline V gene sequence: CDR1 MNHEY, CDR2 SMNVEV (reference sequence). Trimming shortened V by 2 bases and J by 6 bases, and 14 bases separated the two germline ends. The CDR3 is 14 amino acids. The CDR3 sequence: CASSLMGGGGEQYF. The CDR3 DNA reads TGTGCCAGCAGTTTAATGGGGGGCGGGGGCGAGCAGTACTTC.

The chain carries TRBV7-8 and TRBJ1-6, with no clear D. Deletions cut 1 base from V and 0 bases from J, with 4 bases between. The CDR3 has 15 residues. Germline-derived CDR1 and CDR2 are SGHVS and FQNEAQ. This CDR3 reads CASSLDGSYNSPLHF. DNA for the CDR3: TGTGCCAGCAGCTTAGACGGCTCCTATAATTCACCCCTCCACTTT.

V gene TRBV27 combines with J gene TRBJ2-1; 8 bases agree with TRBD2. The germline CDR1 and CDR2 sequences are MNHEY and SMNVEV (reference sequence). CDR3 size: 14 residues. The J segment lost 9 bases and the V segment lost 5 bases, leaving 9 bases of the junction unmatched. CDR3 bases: TGTGCCAGCAGTGAGGGACTAGGTATTGGTGAGCAGTTCTTC. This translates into CASSEGLGIGEQFF.

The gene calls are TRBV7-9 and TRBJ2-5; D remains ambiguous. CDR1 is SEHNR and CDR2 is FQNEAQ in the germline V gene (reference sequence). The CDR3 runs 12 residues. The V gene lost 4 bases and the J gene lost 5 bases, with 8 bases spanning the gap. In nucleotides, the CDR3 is TGTGCCAGCAGCTCGAGCCCGGAGACCCAGTACTTC. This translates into CASSSSPETQYF.

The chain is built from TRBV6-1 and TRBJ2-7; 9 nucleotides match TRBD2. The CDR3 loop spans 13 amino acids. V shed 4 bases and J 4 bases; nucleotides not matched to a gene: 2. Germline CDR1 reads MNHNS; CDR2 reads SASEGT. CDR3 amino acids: CASSVAGGYEQYF. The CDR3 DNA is TGTGCCAGCAGTGTGGCGGGGGGGTACGAGCAGTACTTC.

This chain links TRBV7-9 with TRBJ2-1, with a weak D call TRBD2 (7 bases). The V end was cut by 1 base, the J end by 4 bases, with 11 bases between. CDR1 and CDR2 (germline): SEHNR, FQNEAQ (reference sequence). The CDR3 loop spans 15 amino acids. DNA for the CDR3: TGTGCCAGCAGCTTAGTCAGCGGGACATACAATGAGCAGTTCTTC. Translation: CASSLVSGTYNEQFF.

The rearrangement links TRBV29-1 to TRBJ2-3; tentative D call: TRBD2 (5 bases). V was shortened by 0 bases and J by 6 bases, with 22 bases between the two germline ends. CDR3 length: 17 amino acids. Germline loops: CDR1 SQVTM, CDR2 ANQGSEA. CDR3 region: CSVEEWASRSSWDTQYF. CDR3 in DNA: TGCAGCGTTGAAGAGTGGGCTAGCCGAAGTTCTTGGGATACGCAGTATTTT.

Here the CDR3 reads CASSPGQGISGELFF. The DNA of the CDR3 is TGCGCCAGCAGCCCGGGACAGGGGATCTCCGGGGAGCTGTTTTTT. The gene calls are TRBV5-1 and TRBJ2-2, with TRBD1 identical over 10 bases. V trimming: 4 bases; J trimming: 6 bases; junction bases outside the gene matches: 6. The germline V gene has CDR1 SGHRS and CDR2 YFSETQ. The CDR3 sequence is 15 residues long.

The CDR3 region has the DNA TGTGCCAGCAGTCAACAGGGGACGGGCGAGCAGTACTTC. Translation gives CASSQQGTGEQYF. V and J are TRBV2 and TRBJ2-7; 7 nucleotides align to TRBD1. In germline, CDR1 is SNHLY, CDR2 FYNNEI. This CDR3 spans 13 amino acids. V was clipped by 5 bases and J by 6 bases; unmatched bases: 7.

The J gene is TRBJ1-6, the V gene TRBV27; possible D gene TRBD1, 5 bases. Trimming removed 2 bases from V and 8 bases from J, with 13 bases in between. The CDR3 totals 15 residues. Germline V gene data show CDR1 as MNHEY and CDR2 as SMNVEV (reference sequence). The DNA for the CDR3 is TGTGCCAGCAGTTTAGGGCAGGGCCAACATTCACCCCTCCACTTT. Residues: CASSLGQGQHSPLHF.

CDR3 residues: CASSALENIQYF. CDR3 sequence (DNA): TGTGCCAGCAGTGCACTAGAAAACATTCAGTACTTC. The chain links TRBV2 to TRBJ2-4, with D possibly matching TRBD2 (5 bases). The CDR3 extends over 12 amino acids. Per germline, CDR1 SNHLY and CDR2 FYNNEI. Trimming removed 4 bases at V and 5 bases at J, with 6 bases between.

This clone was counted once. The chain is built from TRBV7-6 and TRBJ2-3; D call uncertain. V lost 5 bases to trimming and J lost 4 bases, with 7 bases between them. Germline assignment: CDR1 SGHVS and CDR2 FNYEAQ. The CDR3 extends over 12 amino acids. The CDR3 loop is CASSVYSDTQYF. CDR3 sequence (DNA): TGTGCCAGCAGCGTCTACTCAGATACGCAGTATTTT.